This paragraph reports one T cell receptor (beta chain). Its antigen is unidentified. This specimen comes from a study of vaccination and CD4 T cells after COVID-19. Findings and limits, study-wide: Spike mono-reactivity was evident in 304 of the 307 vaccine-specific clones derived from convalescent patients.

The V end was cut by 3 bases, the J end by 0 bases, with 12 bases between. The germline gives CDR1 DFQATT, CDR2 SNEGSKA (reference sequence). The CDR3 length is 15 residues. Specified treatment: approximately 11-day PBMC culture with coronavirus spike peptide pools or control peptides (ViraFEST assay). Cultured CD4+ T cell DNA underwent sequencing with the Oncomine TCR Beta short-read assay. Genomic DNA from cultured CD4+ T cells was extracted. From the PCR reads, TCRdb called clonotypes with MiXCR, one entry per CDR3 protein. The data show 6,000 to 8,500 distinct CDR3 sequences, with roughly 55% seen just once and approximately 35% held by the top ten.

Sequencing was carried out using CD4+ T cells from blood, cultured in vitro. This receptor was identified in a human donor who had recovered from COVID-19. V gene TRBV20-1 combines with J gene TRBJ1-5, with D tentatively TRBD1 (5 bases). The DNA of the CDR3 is TGCAGTGCTAGGCCCAGGGTCTATAGCAATCAGCCCCAGCATTTT. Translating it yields CSARPRVYSNQPQHF.